This passage covers 16 T cell receptor beta chains from one sample sequenced in a study of T cell responses to AZD1222 COVID-19 vaccine (dated by TCRdb to the early 2020s). The sample's time point label, decoded: about 28 days (+/-7) after the second vaccine dose. Library creation used the immunoSEQ multiplex PCR assay. TCRdb holds this immuneACCESS table with in-frame rearrangements only. Some clones are missing; in checked studies, unresolved V genes explain under half, and the rest has no known cause. This sample lists over 150,000 clones; roughly 88% were detected once. Around a tenth of the sample is in the top ten clones. Here the sequenced sample was peripheral blood, taken 28 days after the second AZD1222 dose. The receptor source for this set is an adult who received the AZD1222 COVID-19 vaccine.

This clone was picked up a small number of times. J is TRBJ1-3 and V is TRBV5-1, with D possibly matching TRBD1 (6 bases). The CDR3 covers 14 residues. Germline assignment: CDR1 SGHRS and CDR2 YFSETQ. The ends were cut back, 0 bases at V and 4 bases at J, with 8 bases in the middle. DNA of the CDR3: TGCGCCAGCAGCTTGGGAACAGGGGGAAACACCATATATTTT. It codes for CASSLGTGGNTIYF. The full variable domain, with the rest looked up from reference TRBV5-1 and TRBJ1-3, is KAGVTQTPRYLIKTRGQQVTLSCSPISGHRSVSWYQQTPGQGLQFLFEYFSETQRNKGNFPGRFSGRQFSNSRSEMNVSTLELGDSALYLCASSLGTGGNTIYFGEGSWLTVV.

The chain joins TRBV7-9 to TRBJ2-3; D remains unclear. This CDR3 contains 11 residues. The V gene lost 8 bases and the J gene lost 2 bases, with 5 bases spanning the gap. In germline, CDR1 is SEHNR, CDR2 FQNEAQ (reference sequence). The CDR3 region is CASGVTDTQYF. The CDR3 nucleotides read TGTGCCAGCGGGGTCACAGATACGCAGTATTTT.

V usage is TRBV9 and J usage is TRBJ2-7; D may be TRBD2 (6 bases). Trimming left V 0 bases short and J 3 bases short, with 10 bases between. Germline-derived CDR1 and CDR2 are SGDLS and YYNGEE. There are 14 residues in the CDR3. The CDR3 DNA reads as TGTGCCAGCAGCGTAGGGCGGGGCATCTACGAGCAGTACTTC. Its protein is CASSVGRGIYEQYF.

The chain recombines TRBV2 with TRBJ1-1; perhaps TRBD1 as D (5 bases). CDR1 and CDR2 from the germline V gene are SNHLY and FYNNEI. The V end was cut by 7 bases, the J end by 2 bases, with 11 bases between. The CDR3 is 13 residues long. The CDR3 DNA is TGTGCCAGCACCGCCAGGGTAAACACTGAAGCTTTCTTT. Protein product: CASTARVNTEAFF. Complete variable domain (other parts from reference TRBV2 and TRBJ1-1): EPEVTQTPSHQVTQMGQEVILRCVPISNHLYFYWYRQILGQKVEFLVSFYNNEISEKSEIFDDQFSVERPDGSNFTLKIRSTKLEDSAMYFCASTARVNTEAFFGQGTRLTVV.

This sequence joins TRBV19 and TRBJ1-1; a possible D gene is TRBD1 (5 bases). Germline CDR1 is LNHDA and CDR2 is SQIVND (reference sequence). Trimming took off 3 bases at V and 11 bases at J, with 13 bases between the two ends. The CDR3 totals 12 residues. CDR3 region: CASSIDQGNAFF. In DNA form, the CDR3 reads TGTGCCAGTAGTATCGATCAGGGTAATGCTTTCTTT. Drawing the rest from reference TRBV19 and TRBJ1-1, the complete variable domain is DGGITQSPKYLFRKEGQNVTLSCEQNLNHDAMYWYRQDPGQGLRLIYYSQIVNDFQKGDIAEGYSVSREKKESFPLTVTSAQKNPTAFYLCASSIDQGNAFFGQGTRLTVV.

This chain connects TRBV28 to TRBJ2-5, with 8 positions matching TRBD1. Germline V lookup: CDR1 MDHEN, CDR2 SYDVKM. With V trimmed by 5 bases and J by 2 bases, 7 bases remained unmatched. This CDR3 has 15 residues. The CDR3, as DNA: TGTGCCAGCAGTACCCGACAGGGGAGGCAAGAGACCCAGTACTTC. Its translation is CASSTRQGRQETQYF. Filled out from reference TRBV28 and TRBJ2-5, the complete variable domain reads DVKVTQSSRYLVKRTGEKVFLECVQDMDHENMFWYRQDPGLGLRLIYFSYDVKMKEKGDIPEGYSVSREKKERFSLILESASTNQTSMYLCASSTRQGRQETQYFGPGTRLLVL.

The genes are TRBV5-4 and TRBJ2-1; 8 bases are a match to TRBD1. The ends lost 4 bases at V and 7 bases at J; junction bases unmatched: 7. CDR3 length: 14 amino acids. Germline assignment: CDR1 SGHNT and CDR2 YYREEE (reference sequence). CDR3 DNA: TGTGCCAGCAGCCTGGGACAGGTCGGGAATGAGCAGTTCTTC. Its protein is CASSLGQVGNEQFF.

The V and J genes are TRBV19 and TRBJ1-1, with TRBD1 as a possible D gene (5 bases). Trimming took off 5 bases at V and 5 bases at J, with 15 bases between the two ends. Germline loops: CDR1 LNHDA, CDR2 SQIVND (reference sequence). CDR3 length: 14 amino acids. CDR3 DNA: TGTGCCAGTAGTGTCCAGGGAGTGATAACTGAAGCTTTCTTT. Its protein is CASSVQGVITEAFF.

J is TRBJ2-2 and V is TRBV10-3; TRBD2 agrees at 7 bases. Germline CDR1 and CDR2: ENHRY and SYGVKD. The CDR3 is 15 amino acids. The V segment lost 0 bases and the J segment 7 bases; nucleotides outside the gene matches: 5. CDR3 region: CAISESRLAGGELFF. CDR3 DNA sequence: TGTGCCATCAGTGAGTCCCGACTAGCAGGCGGGGAGCTGTTTTTT.

This chain connects TRBV7-2 to TRBJ2-1, with TRBD2 matching 13 bases. Germline lookup yields CDR1 SGHTA and CDR2 FQGNSA. The J segment lost 8 bases and the V segment lost 5 bases, leaving 6 bases of the junction unmatched. The CDR3 length is 15 residues. The CDR3 bases are TGTGCCAGCAGCCATGGGACTAGCGGGAAGGATGAGCAGTTCTTC. Translating it yields CASSHGTSGKDEQFF.

V usage is TRBV28 and J usage is TRBJ2-7; D remains unclear. Germline V gene lookup returns CDR1 MDHEN and CDR2 SYDVKM. Trimming took off 7 bases at V and 0 bases at J, with 10 bases between the two ends. CDR3 length: 13 amino acids. The CDR3 DNA reads as TGTGCCAGCATGCGGCCCAGCTCCTACGAGCAGTACTTC. Translating it yields CASMRPSSYEQYF. Variable domain in full (rest from reference TRBV28 and TRBJ2-7): DVKVTQSSRYLVKRTGEKVFLECVQDMDHENMFWYRQDPGLGLRLIYFSYDVKMKEKGDIPEGYSVSREKKERFSLILESASTNQTSMYLCASMRPSSYEQYFGPGTRLTVT.

The genes are TRBV18 and TRBJ1-2; D call uncertain. The germline CDR1 and CDR2 sequences are KGHSH and LQKENI. This CDR3 has 14 residues. The V end lost 3 bases, the J end lost 11 bases, and 19 bases lay between the germline ends. CDR3 in DNA: TGTGCCAGCTCACCCGGAGGTACCCCGTCGGAATACACCTTC. It is translated as CASSPGGTPSEYTF.

V gene TRBV19 combines with J gene TRBJ1-1; D remains unclear. Trimming removed 5 bases from V and 4 bases from J, with 11 bases in between. The germline CDR1 and CDR2 sequences are LNHDA and SQIVND (reference sequence). The CDR3 sequence is 13 residues long. CDR3 sequence (DNA): TGTGCCAGTAGTCAACGGGTTGCCACTGAAGCTTTCTTT. This sequence encodes CASSQRVATEAFF.

The V and J genes are TRBV27 and TRBJ1-4, with TRBD1 as a possible D gene (6 bases). The V gene lost 0 bases and the J gene lost 10 bases, with 12 bases spanning the gap. The CDR3 totals 14 residues. Germline CDR1 and CDR2: MNHEY and SMNVEV (reference sequence). CDR3 coding DNA: TGTGCCAGCAGTTTATCGGGACGAGGGGGAAAACTGTTTTTT. Translated: CASSLSGRGGKLFF.

The chain carries TRBV19 and TRBJ1-4; D ambiguous. The CDR3 is 14 residues long. Germline CDR1 is LNHDA and CDR2 is SQIVND (reference sequence). Trimming removed 4 bases at V and 0 bases at J, with 6 bases between. This CDR3 reads CASSTVATNEKLFF. For the CDR3, the DNA is TGTGCCAGTAGTACGGTAGCAACTAATGAAAAACTGTTTTTT.

The gene calls are TRBV6-5 and TRBJ1-1; tentatively, D is TRBD1 (5 bases). Per germline, CDR1 MNHEY and CDR2 SVGAGI. The CDR3 totals 14 residues. V was clipped by 3 bases and J by 5 bases, with 13 bases between them. CDR3 coding DNA: TGTGCCAGCAGTTATGCGGTGGGGGGGACTGAAGCTTTCTTT. Amino acids: CASSYAVGGTEAFF.